The 32 T cell receptor beta chains below come from one sample, sequenced in a study of T cell responses to AZD1222 COVID-19 vaccine. Generated by immunoSEQ multiplex PCR, the TCRdb table keeps only in-frame clones and is missing some. The sample records about 150,000 clones, 92% being singletons. The sample in question was peripheral blood, obtained 28 days after the second AZD1222 dose. These receptors originate from an adult who received the AZD1222 COVID-19 vaccine.

The chain links TRBV29-1 to TRBJ2-3; the D call may be TRBD1 or TRBD2 (5 bases each). V gave up 0 bases and J gave up 6 bases, with 7 bases separating them. The V gene's germline CDR1 is SQVTM and CDR2 ANQGSEA. The CDR3 length is 12 residues. This CDR3 is CSVEEGEDTQYF. Here the CDR3 DNA reads TGCAGCGTTGAAGAGGGGGAGGATACGCAGTATTTT.

The chain is built from TRBV29-1 and TRBJ2-2; D gene uncertain. This CDR3 has 15 residues. From germline, CDR1 is SQVTM and CDR2 ANQGSEA. With 2 bases removed from V and 2 bases from J, the gap between germline ends came to 12 bases. Here the CDR3 DNA reads TGCAGCGTTGAATTCGGCGGAATTAACACCGGGGAGCTGTTTTTT. This codes for CSVEFGGINTGELFF.

The V call is TRBV29-1, the J call TRBJ1-2; 7 bases are a match to TRBD1. From germline, CDR1 is SQVTM and CDR2 ANQGSEA. This CDR3 contains 13 residues. J was trimmed by 4 bases and V by 5 bases; bases with no gene match: 7. The CDR3 loop reads CSVQTGESYGYTF. DNA of the CDR3: TGCAGCGTTCAAACAGGGGAAAGCTATGGCTACACCTTC.

The V call is TRBV15, the J call TRBJ1-1; D remains ambiguous. This CDR3 region has 14 residues. Germline CDR1 reads LNHNV; CDR2 reads YYDKDF (reference sequence). Trimming stripped 3 bases from V and 5 bases from J, with 13 bases between. Here the CDR3 reads CATSSQDSVTEAFF. The CDR3 region has the DNA TGTGCCACCAGCAGCCAGGATTCGGTGACTGAAGCTTTCTTT.

CDR3 sequence reads: CASSSQGGLGEKLFF. The CDR3 DNA follows: TGTGCCAGCAGCTCACAGGGGGGGCTTGGTGAAAAACTGTTTTTT. This sequence joins TRBV9 and TRBJ1-4, with 8 bases lining up with TRBD1. The CDR3 totals 15 residues. CDR1 SGDLS and CDR2 YYNGEE come from the germline V gene. V was pared by 4 bases and J by 7 bases, with 9 bases of the junction left unmatched.

The chain is built from TRBV6-5 and TRBJ1-2; D unresolved. Trimming stripped 4 bases from V and 4 bases from J, with 13 bases between. In germline, CDR1 is MNHEY, CDR2 SVGAGI. The CDR3 runs to 14 residues. The CDR3 spells CASSWGGAGYGYTF. For the CDR3, the DNA is TGTGCCAGCAGTTGGGGAGGCGCAGGCTATGGCTACACCTTC.

This chain connects TRBV28 to TRBJ2-7; 7 positions agree with TRBD1. J lost 1 base, V lost 6 bases, and 9 bases had no gene match. The CDR3 covers 15 residues. Germline CDR1 and CDR2: MDHEN and SYDVKM. CDR3 bases: TGTGCCAGCAGCCCTACAGGGGTTTTTTCCTACGAGCAGTACTTC. It yields the protein CASSPTGVFSYEQYF. Looking up the rest from reference TRBV28 and TRBJ2-7 gives the full variable domain: DVKVTQSSRYLVKRTGEKVFLECVQDMDHENMFWYRQDPGLGLRLIYFSYDVKMKEKGDIPEGYSVSREKKERFSLILESASTNQTSMYLCASSPTGVFSYEQYFGPGTRLTVT.

The chain recombines TRBV6-2 or TRBV6-3 with TRBJ1-1; the D gene is possibly TRBD1 (5 bases). Germline V CDR1 and CDR2: MNHEY, SVGEGT. Trimming cost V 3 bases and J 1 base, with 6 bases left between them. The CDR3 is made up of 13 amino acids. The CDR3 loop is CASSYRGNTEAFF. The CDR3 DNA sequence: TGTGCCAGCAGTTATAGGGGGAACACTGAAGCTTTCTTT.

The chain carries TRBV3-1 (or the pseudogene TRBV3-2) and TRBJ2-3, with 10 bases fitting TRBD2. The J segment lost 4 bases and the V segment lost 5 bases, leaving 9 bases of the junction unmatched. The CDR3 has 16 amino acids. Germline CDR1 LGHDT, CDR2 YNNKEL (reference sequence). The CDR3, as DNA: TGTGCCAGCAGCTACTTAGCGGGAGGAGAGCCAGATACGCAGTATTTT. This encodes CASSYLAGGEPDTQYF.

This chain connects TRBV5-1 to TRBJ2-1; 9 nucleotides line up with TRBD2. Germline V gene sequence: CDR1 SGHRS, CDR2 YFSETQ. This CDR3 contains 18 residues. V trimming: 4 bases; J trimming: 0 bases; junction bases outside the gene matches: 11. The CDR3 nucleotides read TGCGCCAGCAGCCCGGGGGCTAGCGGGGACTTCTCCTACAATGAGCAGTTCTTC. It specifies CASSPGASGDFSYNEQFF.

The rearrangement joins TRBV7-9 to TRBJ1-2, with D tentatively TRBD1 (6 bases). Germline V gene lookup returns CDR1 SEHNR and CDR2 FQNEAQ (reference sequence). The ends were cut back, 2 bases at V and 6 bases at J, with 22 bases in the middle. The CDR3 is 17 residues long. CDR3 residues: CASSLMIVPAGEDGYTF. CDR3 nucleotides: TGTGCCAGCAGCTTAATGATCGTACCGGCAGGGGAGGATGGCTACACCTTC.

The chain is built from TRBV11-3 and TRBJ2-2; D ambiguous. There are 13 residues in the CDR3. Per the germline V gene, CDR1 is SGHNT and CDR2 is YENEEA. Trimming took 5 bases from V and 3 from J, leaving 7 bases between them. In DNA form, the CDR3 reads TGTGCCAGCAGCCTAGGTGACACCGGGGAGCTGTTTTTT. Translation gives CASSLGDTGELFF.

The J gene is TRBJ2-7, the V gene TRBV28, with 7 nucleotides matching TRBD1. Germline CDR1 and CDR2: MDHEN and SYDVKM. This CDR3 region has 15 residues. V was pared by 7 bases and J by 3 bases, with 12 bases of the junction left unmatched. CDR3 in amino acids: CASTLPQAGGYEQYF. The CDR3 coding sequence is TGTGCCAGCACCCTACCACAGGCAGGGGGCTACGAGCAGTACTTC.

The chain employs TRBV7-2 and TRBJ2-1; the match to TRBD2 covers 12 bases. Germline CDR1 is SGHTA and CDR2 is FQGNSA. After removal of 2 bases from V and 8 bases from J, the junction contained 4 bases not matched to a gene. The CDR3 has 15 amino acids. The CDR3 is CASSLTSGRWDEQFF. CDR3 in DNA: TGTGCCAGCAGCTTAACTAGCGGGAGGTGGGATGAGCAGTTCTTC. The full variable domain, completed using reference TRBV7-2 and TRBJ2-1, is GAGVSQSPSNKVTEKGKDVELRCDPISGHTALYWYRQSLGQGLEFLIYFQGNSAPDKSGLPSDRFSAERTGGSVSTLTIQRTQQEDSAVYLCASSLTSGRWDEQFFGPGTRLTVL.

In regard to this clone: The same CDR3 is also encoded by other DNA sequences in this sample. CDR3 nucleotide sequence: TGTGCCAGCAGCCTCACCGGCTACGAGCAGTACTTC. This sequence encodes CASSLTGYEQYF. The chain combines TRBV28 with TRBJ2-7; the D is unclear. This CDR3 comprises 12 residues. V lost 6 bases and J 3 bases, leaving 9 bases between the germline ends. CDR1 is MDHEN and CDR2 is SYDVKM in the germline V gene.

The V call is TRBV5-1, the J call TRBJ1-5, with D possibly TRBD1 on 5 matching bases. The V gene lost 0 bases and the J gene lost 0 bases, with 13 bases spanning the gap. The CDR3 sequence is 17 residues long. The germline V gene has CDR1 SGHRS and CDR2 YFSETQ. CDR3 amino acids: CASSLGTGDYSNQPQHF. In DNA, the CDR3 is TGCGCCAGCAGCTTGGGTACCGGGGACTATAGCAATCAGCCCCAGCATTTT.

This chain links TRBV3-1 (or the pseudogene TRBV3-2) with TRBJ2-5; TRBD2 matches 10 bases. J lost 5 bases, V lost 1 base, and 7 bases had no gene match. Germline V gene data show CDR1 as LGHDT and CDR2 as YNNKEL (reference sequence). CDR3 length: 16 amino acids. CDR3 nucleotides: TGTGCCAGCAGCCAAGGCCTAGCGGGAGAGGAGGAGACCCAGTACTTC. It specifies CASSQGLAGEEETQYF.

This clone came up once. The genes are TRBV10-3 and TRBJ2-7; 7 bases agree with TRBD1. V gave up 9 bases and J gave up 3 bases; unmatched junction bases: 8. The CDR3 has 13 residues. In germline, CDR1 is ENHRY, CDR2 SYGVKD. DNA for the CDR3: TGTGCCATTAACAGGGGCGTTGGCTACGAGCAGTACTTC. As protein: CAINRGVGYEQYF.

The chain employs TRBV15 and TRBJ2-1, with D unclear. Germline assignment: CDR1 LNHNV and CDR2 YYDKDF (reference sequence). There are 15 residues in the CDR3. Trimming removed 1 base from V and 6 bases from J, with 13 bases in between. The CDR3 DNA sequence: TGTGCCACCAGCAGAGGGCAGGTGGAAGCCAATGAGCAGTTCTTC. Protein product: CATSRGQVEANEQFF.

For the CDR3, the DNA is TGTGCCAGCAGCCACACCATAAACAATGAGCAGTTCTTC. It codes for CASSHTINNEQFF. The chain is built from TRBV3-1 (or the pseudogene TRBV3-2) and TRBJ2-1; D is undetermined. The CDR3 length is 13 residues. The germline V gene encodes CDR1 LGHDT and CDR2 YNNKEL (reference sequence). Trimming stripped 3 bases from V and 5 bases from J, with 8 bases between.

This chain links TRBV7-9 with TRBJ1-2, with a tentative D call TRBD1 (6 bases). In germline, CDR1 is SEHNR, CDR2 FQNEAQ (reference sequence). Trimming cost V 5 bases and J 4 bases, with 20 bases left between them. CDR3 length: 16 amino acids. CDR3 protein: CASSPGNTGPRYGYTF. The CDR3 DNA reads TGTGCCAGCAGCCCCGGGAACACAGGGCCCCGCTATGGCTACACCTTC. The variable domain in full, completed from reference TRBV7-9 and TRBJ1-2, reads DTGVSQNPRHKITKRGQNVTFRCDPISEHNRLYWYRQTLGQGPEFLTYFQNEAQLEKSRLLSDRFSAERPKGSFSTLEIQRTEQGDSAMYLCASSPGNTGPRYGYTFGSGTRLTVV.

V is TRBV19 and J is TRBJ2-1; 7 bases line up with TRBD2. The length of the CDR3 is 15 residues. J gave up 6 bases and V 4 bases, and 9 bases lay outside the gene matches. The germline V gene encodes CDR1 LNHDA and CDR2 SQIVND (reference sequence). CDR3 DNA sequence: TGTGCCAGTAGTAAGAGGGAGGGCCCCATCAATGAGCAGTTCTTC. It is translated as CASSKREGPINEQFF.

The sample holds one count of this clone. The chain couples TRBV5-6 to TRBJ1-5, with 11 bases lining up with TRBD1. Germline V gene data show CDR1 as SGHDT and CDR2 as YYEEEE. This CDR3 contains 16 residues. J lost 4 bases, V lost 1 base, and 4 bases had no gene match. CDR3 bases: TGTGCCAGCAGCTTGAGGGGACAGGGGGATAATCAGCCCCAGCATTTT. This codes for CASSLRGQGDNQPQHF. Supplemented by reference TRBV5-6 and TRBJ1-5, the full variable domain reads DAGVTQSPTHLIKTRGQQVTLRCSPKSGHDTVSWYQQALGQGPQFIFQYYEEEERQRGNFPDRFSGHQFPNYSSELNVNALLLGDSALYLCASSLRGQGDNQPQHFGDGTRLSIL.

The chain couples TRBV19 to TRBJ2-7; D is uncertain. Germline lookup yields CDR1 LNHDA and CDR2 SQIVND (reference sequence). V was trimmed by 6 bases and J by 3 bases, leaving 15 bases between them. The CDR3 consists of 14 residues. The CDR3 reads CASSLDGLSYEQYF. For the CDR3, the DNA is TGTGCCAGTAGCTTGGACGGATTAAGCTACGAGCAGTACTTC.

This clone was recorded once. This chain uses TRBV11-3 with TRBJ2-4, with a tentative D call TRBD2 (6 bases). V gave up 2 bases and J gave up 2 bases, with 13 bases separating them. The CDR3 is 16 residues long. Germline CDR1 and CDR2: SGHNT and YENEEA. The CDR3 sequence: CASSLYSGSPKNIQYF. CDR3 in DNA: TGTGCCAGCAGCTTATATTCCGGGAGCCCCAAAAACATTCAGTACTTC. Using reference TRBV11-3 and TRBJ2-4 for the parts outside the CDR3, the full variable domain is EAGVVQSPRYKIIEKKQPVAFWCNPISGHNTLYWYLQNLGQGPELLIRYENEEAVDDSQLPKDRFSAERLKGVDSTLKIQPAELGDSAVYLCASSLYSGSPKNIQYFGAGTRLSVL.

The chain couples TRBV18 to TRBJ1-1; no clear D gene. Trimming cost V 0 bases and J 0 bases, with 5 bases left between them. This CDR3 region has 14 residues. Germline V gene sequence: CDR1 KGHSH, CDR2 LQKENI. Here the CDR3 reads CASSPPHLNTEAFF. The DNA for the CDR3 is TGTGCCAGCTCACCACCGCATCTGAACACTGAAGCTTTCTTT.

In DNA form, the CDR3 reads TGTGCCAGCAGCCAAGTTCGCGGACCCCTAAGCTCTGGGGCCAACGTCCTGACTTTC. It encodes CASSQVRGPLSSGANVLTF. The chain uses TRBV14 and TRBJ2-6; no firm D call. The CDR3 spans 19 residues. CDR1 is SGHDN and CDR2 is FVKESK in the germline V gene. V shed 1 base and J shed 0 bases, with 16 bases lying between them.

V usage is TRBV30 and J usage is TRBJ2-7; D is unresolved. Looked up from germline, CDR1 is GTSNPN and CDR2 is SVGIG (reference sequence). Trimming cost V 0 bases and J 7 bases, with 10 bases left between them. This CDR3 is 12 amino acids long. The CDR3 bases are TGTGCCTGGAGTGTAAGGGCCACAGAGCAGTACTTC. Translating it yields CAWSVRATEQYF.

The chain has TRBV12-5 and TRBJ1-2, with D possibly matching TRBD1 (5 bases). The CDR3 is 17 amino acids. The germline CDR1 and CDR2 sequences are LGHNT and FRNRAP. Trimming took off 0 bases at V and 2 bases at J, with 16 bases between the two ends. CDR3 amino acids: CASGLVLGANSNYGYTF. In DNA, the CDR3 is TGTGCTAGTGGTTTGGTACTCGGGGCGAATTCAAACTATGGCTACACCTTC.

The rearrangement uses TRBV25-1 and TRBJ2-2, with TRBD2 as a possible D gene (5 bases). The CDR3 extends over 16 amino acids. V lost 2 bases to trimming and J lost 4 bases, with 14 bases between them. CDR1 is MGHDK, CDR2 SYGVNS, per germline. CDR3 sequence reads: CASSENRDSVTGELFF. The CDR3 nucleotides read TGTGCCAGCAGTGAAAACCGGGATTCGGTCACCGGGGAGCTGTTTTTT.

This clone showed up just once. The genes are TRBV5-4 and TRBJ2-3; D possibly matches TRBD1 or TRBD2 (7 bases each). The CDR3 length is 14 residues. Trimming pared 2 bases from V and 6 bases from J, leaving 13 bases between. Germline CDR1 is SGHNT and CDR2 is YYREEE (reference sequence). The CDR3 DNA sequence: TGTGCCAGCAGCTTCGGCAGGGGGGGGGATACGCAGTATTTT. As protein: CASSFGRGGDTQYF.

The chain combines TRBV11-1 with TRBJ2-7, with TRBD1 matching 12 bases. This CDR3 spans 15 amino acids. The ends lost 5 bases at V and 6 bases at J; junction bases unmatched: 8. CDR1 is SGHAT and CDR2 is FQDESV in the germline V gene (reference sequence). The CDR3: CASSLPGQGASEQYF. CDR3 sequence (DNA): TGTGCCAGCAGCCTACCGGGACAGGGGGCTTCCGAGCAGTACTTC.